This T cell receptor (beta chain) is from a study of molecular identifiers for immune sequencing clone quantification. TCRdb reanalysed the PCR reads using MiXCR and keeps one entry per CDR3 protein. The sample shows 400,000 to 600,000 distinct CDR3 sequences, 20% to 25% of them seen only once. This CDR3 has 13 residues. V lost 4 bases and J 5 bases, leaving 8 bases between the germline ends. Germline CDR1 reads MNHEY; CDR2 reads SVGEGT. The chain is built from TRBV6-2 or TRBV6-3 and TRBJ2-2; D ambiguous. The clonotype originates from a human donor in good health. Some libraries in this study had Jurkat cell RNA spiked in. The specimen sequenced was naive CD8+ T cells from blood, with Jurkat cell RNA spiked in. Regarding subset: FACS-sorted CD8+CD4-CCR7+CD45RA+ naive T cells. The CDR3 here is CASSSSRTGELFF. CDR3 nucleotide sequence: TGTGCCAGCAGTTCCTCACGTACCGGGGAGCTGTTTTTT.